This T cell receptor (beta chain) originates from a study of long-term antiretroviral therapy in people with HIV. V lost 5 bases, J lost 1 base, and 14 bases lay in between. CDR3 length: 16 amino acids. Germline CDR1 and CDR2: MNHEY and SMNVEV (reference sequence). A remark on this clone: The antigen is undetermined.

Whole-study results and caveats: After ART, diversity increased yet remained lower than transplant donor controls.

Survey level was the resolution at which the v3.0 immunoSEQ assay ran. Only in-frame clones appear in the TCRdb table, and some are missing; sequencing was by immunoSEQ multiplex PCR. This sample has tens of thousands of clones; about 95% occur once, and the top ten carry around 2.7%. Each donor provided at least one pre-ART PBMC sample and at least two post-ART PBMC samples. This chain uses TRBV27 with TRBJ2-2; D remains ambiguous. Source: unsorted PBMCs, taken 3.7 years after starting antiretroviral therapy. This sequence was found in a woman aged 45-59 years with HIV. CDR3 protein: CASSVLQPENTGELFF. The CDR3 DNA reads as TGTGCCAGCAGTGTCTTACAGCCTGAGAACACCGGGGAGCTGTTTTTT.